This T cell receptor (beta chain) was obtained from a study of CD8 T cells in ankylosing spondylitis. This clonotype was detected only a few times. With molecular barcodes, quantitative 5'-RACE was used to make the TCR beta libraries. TCRdb fed the 5' RACE reads into MiXCR, producing one record per CDR3 protein. The data contain approximately 260,000 distinct CDR3 sequences, approximately 20% of them singletons. The V gene end was trimmed by 1 base and the J gene end by 5 bases; junction bases not matched to a gene: 1. CDR1 is LGHNA, CDR2 YSLEER, per germline. The CDR3 length is 14 residues. This chain uses TRBV4-3 with TRBJ2-7; 11 positions match TRBD1. The source of this sequence is a male donor with ankylosing spondylitis or in good health (not recorded which). Sequenced input: blood, either unsorted or a sorted T cell fraction (not recorded which). The CDR3 spells CASSQGTGGHEQYF. The CDR3 DNA reads TGCGCCAGCAGCCAAGGGACAGGGGGCCACGAGCAGTACTTC.